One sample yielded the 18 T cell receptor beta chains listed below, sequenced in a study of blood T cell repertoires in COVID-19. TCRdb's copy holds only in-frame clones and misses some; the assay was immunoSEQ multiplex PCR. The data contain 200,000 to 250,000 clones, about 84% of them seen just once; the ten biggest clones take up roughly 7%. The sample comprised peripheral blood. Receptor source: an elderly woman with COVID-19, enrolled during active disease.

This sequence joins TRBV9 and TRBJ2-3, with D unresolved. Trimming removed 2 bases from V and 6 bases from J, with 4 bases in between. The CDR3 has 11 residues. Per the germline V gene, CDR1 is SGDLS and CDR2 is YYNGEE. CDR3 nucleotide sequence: TGTGCCAGCAGCGTCGGGGATACGCAGTATTTT. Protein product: CASSVGDTQYF.

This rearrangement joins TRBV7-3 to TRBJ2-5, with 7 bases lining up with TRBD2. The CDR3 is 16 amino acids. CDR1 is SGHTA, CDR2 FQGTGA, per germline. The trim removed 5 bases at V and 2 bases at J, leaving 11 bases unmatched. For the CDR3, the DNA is TGTGCCAGCAGCAGGGGATTTTGGCGGGGGCAAGAGACCCAGTACTTC. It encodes CASSRGFWRGQETQYF.

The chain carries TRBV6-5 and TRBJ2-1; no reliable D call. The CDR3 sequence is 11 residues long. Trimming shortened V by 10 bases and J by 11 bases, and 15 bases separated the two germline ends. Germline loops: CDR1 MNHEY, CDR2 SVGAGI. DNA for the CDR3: TGTGCCACTAACTACGATAGTAAGCAGTTCTTC. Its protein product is CATNYDSKQFF.

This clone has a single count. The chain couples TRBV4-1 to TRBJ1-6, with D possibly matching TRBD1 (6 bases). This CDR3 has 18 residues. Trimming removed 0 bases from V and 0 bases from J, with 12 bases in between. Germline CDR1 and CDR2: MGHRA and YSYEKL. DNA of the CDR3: TGCGCCAGCAGCCAAGAACCCACAGGGAGCTCCTATAATTCACCCCTCCACTTT. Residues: CASSQEPTGSSYNSPLHF.

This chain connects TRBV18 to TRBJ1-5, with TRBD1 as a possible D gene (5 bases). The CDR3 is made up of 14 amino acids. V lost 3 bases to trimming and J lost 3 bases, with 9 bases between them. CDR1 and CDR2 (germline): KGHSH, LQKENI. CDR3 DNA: TGTGCCAGCTCACCGGCACAGGTCAATCAGCCCCAGCATTTT. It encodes CASSPAQVNQPQHF.

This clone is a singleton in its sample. Here the CDR3 reads CASSLTWSGGEQYF. The CDR3 bases are TGTGCCAGCAGCTTAACGTGGTCTGGGGGGGAGCAGTACTTC. The rearrangement joins TRBV7-3 to TRBJ2-7; D may be TRBD2 (6 bases). CDR3 length: 14 residues. Germline V gene sequence: CDR1 SGHTA, CDR2 FQGTGA. The V and J ends lost 0 bases and 7 bases respectively, with 13 bases between them.

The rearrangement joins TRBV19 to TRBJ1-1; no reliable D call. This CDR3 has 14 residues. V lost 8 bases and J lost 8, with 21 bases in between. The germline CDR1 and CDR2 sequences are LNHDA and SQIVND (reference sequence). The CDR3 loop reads CASRDGLKEREAFF. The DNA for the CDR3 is TGTGCCAGTCGCGACGGCCTGAAGGAGCGCGAAGCTTTCTTT.

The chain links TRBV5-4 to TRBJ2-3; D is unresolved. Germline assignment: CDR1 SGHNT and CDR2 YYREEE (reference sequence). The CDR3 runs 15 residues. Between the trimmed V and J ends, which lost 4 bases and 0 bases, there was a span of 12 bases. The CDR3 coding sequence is TGTGCCAGCAGCCCCACGGTATCTAGCACAGATACGCAGTATTTT. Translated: CASSPTVSSTDTQYF.

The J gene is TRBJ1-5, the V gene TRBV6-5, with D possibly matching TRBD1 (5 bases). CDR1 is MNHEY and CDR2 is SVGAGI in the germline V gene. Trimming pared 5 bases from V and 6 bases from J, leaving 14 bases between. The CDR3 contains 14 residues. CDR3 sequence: CASSPGAGFQPQHF. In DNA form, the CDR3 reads TGTGCCAGCAGTCCCGGGGCGGGGTTTCAGCCCCAGCATTTT.

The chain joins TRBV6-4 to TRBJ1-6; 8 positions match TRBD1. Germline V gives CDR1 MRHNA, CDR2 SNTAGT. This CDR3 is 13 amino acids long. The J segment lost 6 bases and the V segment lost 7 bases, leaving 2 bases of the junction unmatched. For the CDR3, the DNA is TGTGCCAGCAAGGGACAGGCTAATTCACCCCTCCACTTT. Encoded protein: CASKGQANSPLHF.

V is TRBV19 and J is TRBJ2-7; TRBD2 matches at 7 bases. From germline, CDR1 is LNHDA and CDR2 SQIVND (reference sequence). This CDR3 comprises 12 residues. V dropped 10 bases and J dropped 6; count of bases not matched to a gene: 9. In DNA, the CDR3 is TGTGCCACTACTAGCGTGGGTCGCGAGCAGTACTTC. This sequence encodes CATTSVGREQYF.

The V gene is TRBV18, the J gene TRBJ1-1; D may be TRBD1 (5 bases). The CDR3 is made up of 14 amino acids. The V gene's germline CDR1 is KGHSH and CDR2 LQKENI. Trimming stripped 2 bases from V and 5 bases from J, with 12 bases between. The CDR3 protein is CASSPITGATEAFF. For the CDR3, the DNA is TGTGCCAGCTCACCAATCACAGGAGCAACTGAAGCTTTCTTT.

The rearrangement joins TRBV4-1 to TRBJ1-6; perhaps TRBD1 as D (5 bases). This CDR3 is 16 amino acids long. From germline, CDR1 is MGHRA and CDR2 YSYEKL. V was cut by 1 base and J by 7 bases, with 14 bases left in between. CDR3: CASSQAAGWVNSPLHF. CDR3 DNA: TGCGCCAGCAGCCAAGCCGCAGGGTGGGTAAATTCACCCCTCCACTTT.

The CDR3 nucleotides read TGCGCCAGCAGCTTGATGCTAGCGGGGGGCAATGAGCAGTTCTTC. As protein: CASSLMLAGGNEQFF. This chain uses TRBV5-1 with TRBJ2-1; 11 bases align to TRBD2. V shed 1 base, J shed 6 bases, and the junction held 3 bases outside the gene matches. The CDR3 is 15 residues long. Per germline, CDR1 SGHRS and CDR2 YFSETQ.

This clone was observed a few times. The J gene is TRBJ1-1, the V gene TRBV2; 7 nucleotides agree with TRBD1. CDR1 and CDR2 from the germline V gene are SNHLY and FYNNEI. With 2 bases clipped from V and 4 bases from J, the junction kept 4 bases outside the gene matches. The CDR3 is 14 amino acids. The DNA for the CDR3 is TGTGCCAGCAGTGAACTCGACAGGGTCACTGAAGCTTTCTTT. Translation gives CASSELDRVTEAFF.

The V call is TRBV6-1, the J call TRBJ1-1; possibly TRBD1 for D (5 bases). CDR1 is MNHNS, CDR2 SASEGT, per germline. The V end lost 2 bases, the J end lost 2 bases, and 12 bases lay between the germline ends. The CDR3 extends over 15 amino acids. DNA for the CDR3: TGTGCCAGCAGTGAACAACAGGCAGTAAACACTGAAGCTTTCTTT. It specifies CASSEQQAVNTEAFF.

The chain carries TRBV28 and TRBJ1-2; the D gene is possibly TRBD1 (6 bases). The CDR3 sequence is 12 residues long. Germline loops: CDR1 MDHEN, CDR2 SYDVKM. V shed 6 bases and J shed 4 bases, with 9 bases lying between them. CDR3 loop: CASSRQVYGYTF. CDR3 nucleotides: TGTGCCAGCAGCAGACAGGTCTATGGCTACACCTTC.

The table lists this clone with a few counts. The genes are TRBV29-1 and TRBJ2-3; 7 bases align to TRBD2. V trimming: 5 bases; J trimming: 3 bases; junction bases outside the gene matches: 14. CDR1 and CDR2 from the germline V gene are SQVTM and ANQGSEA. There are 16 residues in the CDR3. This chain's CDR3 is CSVFRRERSLTDTQYF. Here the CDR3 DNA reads TGCAGCGTTTTCCGGCGGGAGAGGAGCTTAACAGATACGCAGTATTTT.